A single sample is the source of the 8 T cell receptor beta chains below, sequenced in a study of T cell responses to AZD1222 COVID-19 vaccine. The repertoire was sequenced with immunoSEQ multiplex PCR; TCRdb's copy has only in-frame clones and lacks some. The sample consists of 110,000 or so clones, 87% of them appearing once. The material sequenced was peripheral blood, taken on day 0 of AZD1222 vaccination. These receptors were collected from an adult in good health.

The gene calls are TRBV15 and TRBJ2-2; 9 bases map to TRBD1. The germline V gene has CDR1 LNHNV and CDR2 YYDKDF (reference sequence). The ends lost 6 bases at V and 3 bases at J; junction bases unmatched: 5. The CDR3 totals 15 residues. In nucleotides, the CDR3 is TGTGCCACCAGGGGGGACAGGGAGGACACCGGGGAGCTGTTTTTT. The encoded protein is CATRGDREDTGELFF.

This clone was seen once. The chain carries TRBV5-1 and TRBJ1-2, with D possibly being TRBD1 (5 bases). CDR3 size: 17 residues. The V end was cut by 0 bases, the J end by 1 base, with 16 bases between. In germline, CDR1 is SGHRS, CDR2 YFSETQ. The CDR3 reads CASSLGGGTGVNYGYTF. The CDR3 coding sequence is TGCGCCAGCAGCTTGGGCGGGGGGACGGGCGTTAACTATGGCTACACCTTC.

The rearrangement links TRBV9 to TRBJ2-7, with D unresolved. Germline loops: CDR1 SGDLS, CDR2 YYNGEE. This CDR3 spans 14 amino acids. The germline V and J ends were trimmed by 3 bases and 0 bases, with 10 bases remaining between them. The CDR3 DNA reads as TGTGCCAGCAGCGCAACGATGTCCTCCTACGAGCAGTACTTC. It yields the protein CASSATMSSYEQYF.

The genes are TRBV5-4 and TRBJ2-2, with unresolved D. The CDR3 has 15 amino acids. V was pared by 1 base and J by 0 bases, with 7 bases between. Germline values: CDR1 SGHNT, CDR2 YYREEE (reference sequence). CDR3 amino acids: CASSLTLANTGELFF. The CDR3 DNA reads TGTGCCAGCAGCTTGACACTCGCGAACACCGGGGAGCTGTTTTTT.

V is TRBV5-6 and J is TRBJ2-7; 8 bases match TRBD2. V lost 0 bases, J lost 5 bases, and 1 base stayed unmatched. This CDR3 has 13 amino acids. The germline gives CDR1 SGHDT, CDR2 YYEEEE. The CDR3 nucleotides read TGTGCCAGCAGCTTGGCCGGGGGGGACGAGCAGTACTTC. It translates to CASSLAGGDEQYF.

CDR3: CASSDGRISYEQYF. CDR3 in DNA: TGTGCCAGCAGTGATGGTCGCATCTCCTACGAGCAGTACTTC. The chain joins TRBV2 to TRBJ2-7; D unresolved. CDR1 and CDR2 (germline): SNHLY, FYNNEI. Trimming stripped 3 bases from V and 0 bases from J, with 9 bases between. The CDR3 consists of 14 residues.

A few counts support this clone. The same CDR3 arises from other DNA sequences in this sample as well. This chain connects TRBV5-8 to TRBJ2-1; 7 bases fit TRBD2. The CDR3 is 15 amino acids. Trimming removed 1 base from V and 4 bases from J; junction bases left unmatched: 5. Germline CDR1 reads SGHTS; CDR2 reads YDEGEE. The CDR3 nucleotides read TGTGCCAGCAGCTTGATGGCTAGCGGTTACAATGAGCAGTTCTTC. It specifies CASSLMASGYNEQFF.

The chain joins TRBV2 to TRBJ1-6; 8 bases agree with TRBD1. V lost 3 bases to trimming and J lost 8 bases; unmatched junction nucleotides: 3. The germline CDR1 and CDR2 sequences are SNHLY and FYNNEI. This CDR3 has 14 residues. The CDR3 coding sequence is TGTGCCAGCAGTGACAGGGGGCTCGATTCACCCCTCCACTTT. Its protein is CASSDRGLDSPLHF.